These T cell receptor beta chains were read from a single sample in a study of T cells in localized non-small cell lung cancer. Clones were sequenced by immunoSEQ multiplex PCR, and TCRdb holds only the in-frame ones, with some missing. The sample lists 30,000 to 40,000 clones, 88% seen once, with roughly 4% in the top ten. Sequences were derived from peripheral blood, sampled before any cancer treatment. All receptors come from a woman aged 35 to 69 with stage I lung adenocarcinoma. CDR3s include the opening cysteine and the closing phenylalanine or tryptophan. A D gene is named only where the DNA matches it firmly. Clone size is given for some rows only: seen once, a few or many times, or a class if the clone is expanded.

d_call	cdr3_length	v_call	clone_size	j_call	cdr3_aa	cdr3_nt
TRBD2	15	TRBV6-5	.	TRBJ2-7	CASSYGISGPYEQYF	TGTGCCAGCAGTTACGGTATTAGCGGGCCCTACGAGCAGTACTTC
.	16	TRBV4-3	.	TRBJ2-2	CASSQDWRQATGELFF	TGCGCCAGCAGCCAAGATTGGCGCCAGGCCACCGGGGAGCTGTTTTTT
TRBD1	17	TRBV11-2	.	TRBJ1-2	CASSLAVTGARDYGYTF	TGTGCCAGCAGCTTAGCTGTTACAGGGGCTCGAGACTATGGCTACACCTTC
.	15	TRBV29-1	.	TRBJ1-2	CSVVGPGKANYGYTF	TGCAGCGTTGTCGGACCGGGGAAAGCTAACTATGGCTACACCTTC
TRBD1	15	TRBV5-1	once	TRBJ2-7	CASRGTGTGEREQYF	TGCGCCAGCAGAGGTACCGGGACAGGGGAGCGCGAGCAGTACTTC
.	17	TRBV7-2	once	TRBJ2-1	CASSLVGGPLRDNEQFF	TGTGCCAGCAGCTTAGTTGGGGGCCCGCTAAGAGACAATGAGCAGTTCTTC
.	13	TRBV5-8	once	TRBJ2-2	CASRRTNTGELFF	TGTGCCAGCAGAAGGACGAACACCGGGGAGCTGTTTTTT
.	16	TRBV5-1	once	TRBJ2-5	CASSSGTLSPQETQYF	TGCGCCAGCAGCTCGGGGACCCTCTCCCCCCAAGAGACCCAGTACTTC
TRBD1	15	TRBV19	.	TRBJ2-2	CASTQDRGGTGELFF	TGTGCCAGTACCCAGGACAGGGGAGGGACCGGGGAGCTGTTTTTT
TRBD1	12	TRBV6-1	.	TRBJ1-5	CASNRGHQPQHF	TGTGCCAGCAACAGGGGGCATCAGCCCCAGCATTTT
TRBD1	15	TRBV6-6	.	TRBJ1-5	CASSRDRWGDQPQHF	TGTGCCAGCAGTCGGGACAGATGGGGAGATCAGCCCCAGCATTTT
.	14	TRBV11-3	.	TRBJ2-5	CASSRRTAEETQYF	TGTGCCAGCAGCCGAAGGACAGCCGAAGAGACCCAGTACTTC